What follows is one T cell receptor (beta chain) and its context. The data are from a study of CD8 T cells in Susac syndrome. Reverse transcription of about 0.5 to 1 ug RNA used random hexamers. MiXCR, run by TCRdb on the immunoSEQ multiplex PCR reads, gives a single entry per CDR3 protein. Among roughly 190,000 distinct CDR3 sequences listed, approximately 94% were seen once. The sequence derives from a human donor in good health. The sample taken for sequencing was CD4+ T cells from PBMCs.

The CDR3 here is CAWVTGLAGPFEQFF. CDR3 DNA sequence: TGTGCCTGGGTTACTGGACTAGCGGGACCTTTTGAGCAGTTCTTC. V and J are TRBV30 and TRBJ2-1; TRBD2 aligns across 12 bases. Looked up from germline, CDR1 is GTSNPN and CDR2 is SVGIG (reference sequence). CDR3 length: 15 residues. J lost 9 bases, V lost 5 bases, and 11 bases had no gene match.